Each of the 4 T cell receptor beta chains below was sequenced from the same sample in a study of shared clonotypes between healthy human individuals. The assay was immunoSEQ multiplex PCR, and TCRdb's table has in-frame clones only and misses some. The sample has around 510,000 clones, around 95% seen once; the top ten hold 0.05% to 0.08%. Sequencing input: naive CD4+ T cells sorted from blood. Subset given: CD45RA+ positively selected. The receptors were sampled from a woman in her 30s in good health.

The V gene is TRBV5-1, the J gene TRBJ2-7; the match to TRBD2 covers 13 bases. The germline V gene encodes CDR1 SGHRS and CDR2 YFSETQ. The length of the CDR3 is 17 residues. V gave up 4 bases and J gave up 6 bases; unmatched junction bases: 13. The CDR3 protein is CASSQLAGGPWSGEQYF. DNA for the CDR3: TGCGCCAGCAGCCAACTAGCGGGAGGGCCCTGGTCCGGCGAGCAGTACTTC.

The rearrangement joins TRBV18 to TRBJ2-1; 15 positions agree with TRBD2. Germline CDR1 is KGHSH and CDR2 is LQKENI. J lost 10 bases, V lost 3 bases, and 4 bases had no gene match. The CDR3 length is 15 residues. In nucleotides, the CDR3 is TGTGCCAGCTCACCGGGACTAGCGGGAGGATACGAGCAGTTCTTC. Residues: CASSPGLAGGYEQFF.

The genes are TRBV27 and TRBJ1-1, with TRBD1 matching over 8 bases. In germline, CDR1 is MNHEY, CDR2 SMNVEV (reference sequence). This CDR3 region has 13 residues. V was clipped by 11 bases and J by 0 bases; unmatched bases: 5. In DNA form, the CDR3 reads TGTGCCTCTCAGGGGGCGATGAACACTGAAGCTTTCTTT. It translates to CASQGAMNTEAFF.

This sequence joins TRBV5-1 and TRBJ1-2; D is uncertain. Germline values: CDR1 SGHRS, CDR2 YFSETQ. This CDR3 spans 16 amino acids. V was pared by 0 bases and J by 6 bases, with 18 bases between. CDR3 sequence: CASSLAGIAEGNGYTF. The CDR3 DNA reads TGCGCCAGCAGCTTGGCTGGGATAGCGGAGGGTAATGGCTACACCTTC.